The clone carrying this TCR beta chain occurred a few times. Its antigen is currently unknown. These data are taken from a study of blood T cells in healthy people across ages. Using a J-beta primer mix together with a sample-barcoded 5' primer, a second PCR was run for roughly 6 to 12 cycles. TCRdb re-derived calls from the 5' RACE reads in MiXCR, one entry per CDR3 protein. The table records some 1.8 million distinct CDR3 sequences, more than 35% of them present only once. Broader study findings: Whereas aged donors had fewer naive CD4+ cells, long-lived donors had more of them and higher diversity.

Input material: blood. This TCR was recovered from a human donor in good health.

The CDR3 region has the DNA TGTGCCAGCAGCTTAGCGGGGGACCCGAACGAGCAGTACTTC. It yields the protein CASSLAGDPNEQYF. The chain joins TRBV7-3 to TRBJ2-7; 7 bases match TRBD2. J gave up 5 bases and V 2 bases, and 6 bases lay outside the gene matches. CDR3 length: 14 residues. Germline values: CDR1 SGHTA, CDR2 FQGTGA.